Following are 25 T cell receptor beta chains from one sample sequenced in a study of blood T cell repertoires in COVID-19. The data were produced by immunoSEQ multiplex PCR, yet TCRdb's version contains in-frame clones alone and is incomplete. Of 150,000 to 200,000 clones in the sample, about 83% are singletons; the top ten hold under 15%. Source material: peripheral blood. The receptors originated from a woman in her 70s with COVID-19, enrolled during active disease.

V is TRBV4-3 and J is TRBJ1-5; D unresolved. CDR1 is LGHNA and CDR2 is YSLEER in the germline V gene. Trimming left V 5 bases short and J 0 bases short, with 8 bases between. The CDR3 sequence is 14 residues long. This chain's CDR3 is CASSSTISNQPQHF. The CDR3 DNA reads TGCGCCAGCAGCAGTACTATTAGCAATCAGCCCCAGCATTTT.

The chain recombines TRBV5-1 with TRBJ2-6; D possibly corresponds to TRBD1 (6 bases). Per the germline V gene, CDR1 is SGHRS and CDR2 is YFSETQ. The CDR3 has 16 residues. Between the trimmed V and J ends, which lost 9 bases and 2 bases, there was a span of 18 bases. The CDR3 nucleotides read TGCGCCACCCAACAGGGCCCCGGGGCTGGGGCCAACGTCCTGACTTTC. It encodes CATQQGPGAGANVLTF.

The chain employs TRBV6-6 and TRBJ2-7; no definite D call. CDR3 size: 14 residues. Germline V gene data show CDR1 as MNHNY and CDR2 as SVGAGI (reference sequence). V was clipped by 0 bases and J by 2 bases, with 8 bases between them. CDR3 bases: TGTGCCAGCAGTTACTCCGCAGGAACCTACGAGCAGTACTTC. This gives the protein CASSYSAGTYEQYF.

The table lists this clone with a count of one. The V and J genes are TRBV28 and TRBJ1-3; D perhaps matches TRBD1 (5 bases). The CDR3 runs to 14 residues. Germline V gene sequence: CDR1 MDHEN, CDR2 SYDVKM. Trimming shortened V by 7 bases and J by 2 bases, and 12 bases separated the two germline ends. The CDR3 region has the DNA TGTGCCAGCACCACGGCGGGGGCTGGAAACACCATATATTTT. This translates into CASTTAGAGNTIYF.

This chain uses TRBV30 with TRBJ2-5; D not resolved. Germline CDR1 and CDR2: GTSNPN and SVGIG (reference sequence). The CDR3 runs 11 residues. The germline V and J ends were trimmed by 4 bases and 2 bases, with 5 bases remaining between them. CDR3 coding DNA: TGTGCCTGGACGACACAAGAGACCCAGTACTTC. This translates into CAWTTQETQYF.

The chain couples TRBV5-1 to TRBJ2-5, with 8 bases identical to TRBD2. This CDR3 spans 17 amino acids. J gave up 6 bases and V 4 bases, and 17 bases lay outside the gene matches. Germline CDR1 and CDR2: SGHRS and YFSETQ. The CDR3 reads CASSTRAGGATVQTQYF. Here the CDR3 DNA reads TGCGCCAGCAGCACCAGGGCGGGAGGTGCCACAGTACAGACCCAGTACTTC.

The chain joins TRBV30 to TRBJ2-7; 8 bases are a match to TRBD1. Germline-derived CDR1 and CDR2 are GTSNPN and SVGIG (reference sequence). J was trimmed by 2 bases and V by 0 bases; bases with no gene match: 0. The CDR3 is made up of 13 amino acids. The CDR3 loop reads CAWSVQGAYEQYF. In DNA form, the CDR3 reads TGTGCCTGGAGTGTACAGGGGGCCTACGAGCAGTACTTC.

This clone has only one observation. This chain uses TRBV6-5 with TRBJ1-2; D gene ambiguous. The CDR3 is 14 amino acids. Per the germline V gene, CDR1 is MNHEY and CDR2 is SVGAGI. Trimming took 0 bases from V and 0 from J, leaving 5 bases between them. The CDR3 loop reads CASSYSTPNYGYTF. CDR3 nucleotide sequence: TGTGCCAGCAGTTACTCGACACCTAACTATGGCTACACCTTC.

This chain links TRBV2 with TRBJ2-3, with D perhaps matching TRBD2 (6 bases). Trimming stripped 4 bases from V and 1 base from J, with 12 bases between. CDR3 length: 15 amino acids. Germline V lookup: CDR1 SNHLY, CDR2 FYNNEI. CDR3 loop: CASSVRRGGTDTQYF. CDR3 nucleotides: TGTGCCAGCAGTGTACGACGCGGGGGCACAGATACGCAGTATTTT.

The rearrangement links TRBV2 to TRBJ2-1; TRBD2 might be the D (7 bases). CDR1 and CDR2 (germline): SNHLY, FYNNEI. The CDR3 consists of 14 residues. V was pared by 4 bases and J by 8 bases, with 15 bases between. This CDR3 reads CASSAIGGADEQFF. The DNA of the CDR3 is TGTGCCAGCAGTGCAATAGGGGGGGCCGATGAGCAGTTCTTC.

This clone appeared once. V usage is TRBV7-9 and J usage is TRBJ2-5, with 15 bases identical to TRBD2. Germline values: CDR1 SEHNR, CDR2 FQNEAQ (reference sequence). The CDR3 length is 16 residues. The V gene end was trimmed by 5 bases and the J gene end by 7 bases; junction bases not matched to a gene: 8. The CDR3 DNA reads as TGTGCCAGCAGCCGGACTAGCGGGAGGGCGACGGGGACCCAGTACTTC. This encodes CASSRTSGRATGTQYF.

The rearrangement joins TRBV6-6 to TRBJ2-7; 10 bases agree with TRBD2. CDR3 length: 14 amino acids. Germline CDR1 MNHNY, CDR2 SVGAGI (reference sequence). V shed 7 bases and J 4 bases; nucleotides not matched to a gene: 7. CDR3 nucleotide sequence: TGTGCCAGCATATCAGCGGGAGGGGGTTACGAGCAGTACTTC. It specifies CASISAGGGYEQYF.

The gene calls are TRBV28 and TRBJ2-1, with TRBD1 as a possible D gene (5 bases). The V and J ends lost 2 bases and 4 bases respectively, with 9 bases between them. The CDR3 loop spans 14 amino acids. CDR1 MDHEN and CDR2 SYDVKM come from the germline V gene. The DNA of the CDR3 is TGTGCCAGCAGTTTAGGGGCAGGGTACAATGAGCAGTTCTTC. It translates to CASSLGAGYNEQFF.

The rearrangement uses TRBV30 and TRBJ1-1; the D gene is possibly TRBD1 (5 bases). V dropped 5 bases and J dropped 3 bases, with 13 bases sitting between them. Per germline, CDR1 GTSNPN and CDR2 SVGIG (reference sequence). The CDR3 contains 13 residues. This CDR3 is CAWGLTRDTEAFF. The DNA for the CDR3 is TGTGCCTGGGGTTTGACCAGGGACACTGAAGCTTTCTTT. Filled out from reference TRBV30 and TRBJ1-1, the complete variable domain reads SQTIHQWPATLVQPVGSPLSLECTVEGTSNPNLYWYRQAAGRGLQLLFYSVGIGQISSEVPQNLSASRPQDRQFILSSKKLLLSDSGFYLCAWGLTRDTEAFFGQGTRLTVV.

Here the CDR3 DNA reads TGCGCCAGCAGCTTGGCCGGGACACCAGGCGCTGAAGCTTTCTTT. Encoded protein: CASSLAGTPGAEAFF. V and J are TRBV5-1 and TRBJ1-1; tentative D call: TRBD1 (6 bases). The germline V and J ends were trimmed by 0 bases and 6 bases, with 15 bases remaining between them. Germline V gene sequence: CDR1 SGHRS, CDR2 YFSETQ. This CDR3 has 15 amino acids.

The J gene is TRBJ2-7, the V gene TRBV6-6; the match to TRBD2 covers 13 bases. With V trimmed by 7 bases and J by 1 base, 7 bases remained unmatched. Germline V lookup: CDR1 MNHNY, CDR2 SVGAGI (reference sequence). CDR3 length: 16 residues. The CDR3 region is CASNYGTSGTSYEQYF. The CDR3 DNA follows: TGTGCCAGCAACTACGGGACTAGCGGGACTTCCTACGAGCAGTACTTC.

The gene calls are TRBV19 and TRBJ2-7; D not resolved. In germline, CDR1 is LNHDA, CDR2 SQIVND (reference sequence). This CDR3 contains 15 residues. V was clipped by 5 bases and J by 7 bases, with 21 bases between them. The DNA for the CDR3 is TGTGCCAGTAGTTCAAACCGACTCCCGGGTATGGAGCAGTACTTC. This translates into CASSSNRLPGMEQYF.

This clone was observed a few times. J is TRBJ2-7 and V is TRBV5-1; D might be TRBD1 (5 bases). This CDR3 is 14 amino acids long. Per the germline V gene, CDR1 is SGHRS and CDR2 is YFSETQ. V gave up 2 bases and J gave up 3 bases, with 12 bases separating them. CDR3 in DNA: TGCGCCAGCAGCTTAATGGGCAGGGTCTACGAGCAGTACTTC. Protein: CASSLMGRVYEQYF.

The table lists this clone with a few counts. The chain has TRBV29-1 and TRBJ1-2; no definite D call. V lost 3 bases and J 5 bases, leaving 10 bases between the germline ends. The CDR3 loop spans 12 amino acids. Germline loops: CDR1 SQVTM, CDR2 ANQGSEA. The CDR3 spells CSVETDWYGYTF. CDR3 nucleotides: TGCAGCGTTGAGACGGACTGGTATGGCTACACCTTC. Drawing the rest from reference TRBV29-1 and TRBJ1-2, the complete variable domain is SAVISQKPSRDICQRGTSLTIQCQVDSQVTMMFWYRQQPGQSLTLIATANQGSEATYESGFVIDKFPISRPNLTFSTLTVSNMSPEDSSIYLCSVETDWYGYTFGSGTRLTVV.

V and J are TRBV15 and TRBJ1-5; TRBD1 might be the D (5 bases). CDR1 LNHNV and CDR2 YYDKDF come from the germline V gene (reference sequence). V lost 2 bases to trimming and J lost 0 bases, with 8 bases between them. The CDR3 length is 15 residues. CDR3 DNA sequence: TGTGCCACCAGCAGATGGGGGGATAGCAATCAGCCCCAGCATTTT. It is translated as CATSRWGDSNQPQHF.

A note on this clone: Other DNA sequences within the sample encode an identical CDR3. The chain combines TRBV5-1 with TRBJ2-1, with TRBD2 matching 10 bases. In germline, CDR1 is SGHRS, CDR2 YFSETQ. The CDR3 length is 15 residues. V gave up 5 bases and J gave up 1 base; unmatched junction bases: 3. CDR3 DNA sequence: TGCGCCAGCAGTTCGGGACTAGCGTCCTACAATGAGCAGTTCTTC. Translation: CASSSGLASYNEQFF.

V usage is TRBV27 and J usage is TRBJ1-2, with D possibly being TRBD1 (5 bases). Germline CDR1 and CDR2: MNHEY and SMNVEV (reference sequence). With 0 bases removed from V and 8 bases from J, the gap between germline ends came to 10 bases. The CDR3 is 13 amino acids. This chain's CDR3 is CASSLSGRGGYTF. CDR3 DNA: TGTGCCAGCAGTTTATCAGGGAGGGGAGGCTACACCTTC.

This chain links TRBV6-5 with TRBJ2-1; TRBD1 matches at 9 bases. After removal of 4 bases from V and 8 bases from J, the junction contained 3 bases not matched to a gene. Germline lookup yields CDR1 MNHEY and CDR2 SVGAGI. The CDR3 is 13 amino acids. CDR3 nucleotide sequence: TGTGCCAGCAGTTTGGACAGGGGCGATGAGCAGTTCTTC. This sequence encodes CASSLDRGDEQFF.

This clone came up a few times. This chain connects TRBV14 to TRBJ2-1, with TRBD1 identical over 8 bases. The germline V gene has CDR1 SGHDN and CDR2 FVKESK. The CDR3 has 16 amino acids. J gave up 9 bases and V 0 bases, and 10 bases lay outside the gene matches. The DNA of the CDR3 is TGTGCCAGCAGCCAAGAACTATGGACAGGGAAGGTTGAGCAGTTCTTC. Amino acids: CASSQELWTGKVEQFF. The entire variable domain, with the rest obtained from reference TRBV14 and TRBJ2-1, is as follows: EAGVTQFPSHSVIEKGQTVTLRCDPISGHDNLYWYRRVMGKEIKFLLHFVKESKQDESGMPNNRFLAERTGGTYSTLKVQPAELEDSGVYFCASSQELWTGKVEQFFGPGTRLTVL.

The chain couples TRBV29-1 to TRBJ2-2, with a tentative D call TRBD1 (6 bases). Germline CDR1 and CDR2: SQVTM and ANQGSEA. V was trimmed by 8 bases and J by 5 bases, leaving 12 bases between them. The CDR3 consists of 12 residues. The CDR3 loop reads CSTRQATGELFF. The CDR3 DNA reads TGCAGCACTAGACAGGCGACCGGGGAGCTGTTTTTT.